What follows are 26 T cell receptor beta chains derived from one specimen sequenced in a study of Ad26.COV2.S vaccination and SARS-CoV-2 variants. Regarding treatment: around 19 received Ad26.COV2.S at low or high dose, single or two shots; about 5 received placebo; per-sample allocation not given. Day 63 after the first vaccine or placebo injection was the time point for sampling. Method: immunoSEQ multiplex PCR; TCRdb's copy keeps in-frame clones and lacks some. The sample comprises about 350,000 clones, 80% to 90% of which are singletons, and approximately 5% rests with the top ten. Sequencing used peripheral blood, obtained in a trial of Ad26.COV2.S vaccine versus placebo. The receptor set was obtained from a person aged 18 to 65 who received the Ad26.COV2.S COVID-19 vaccine or a placebo.

This clone has more than one count but fewer than ten. This same CDR3 is encoded by further DNA sequences in the sample. The chain is built from TRBV7-9 and TRBJ2-7; 9 bases align to TRBD1. The germline CDR1 and CDR2 sequences are SEHNR and FQNEAQ (reference sequence). With V trimmed by 5 bases and J by 2 bases, 4 bases remained unmatched. The CDR3 is 14 amino acids. The CDR3 loop is CASSSGTGTYEQYF. The CDR3 DNA reads TGTGCCAGCAGCAGCGGGACAGGGACCTACGAGCAGTACTTC.

The rearrangement joins TRBV5-1 to TRBJ1-1; possibly TRBD1 for D (6 bases). Trimming stripped 4 bases from V and 0 bases from J, with 13 bases between. Per the germline V gene, CDR1 is SGHRS and CDR2 is YFSETQ. This CDR3 is built from 15 residues. The chain's CDR3 is CASSTSRGLNTEAFF. The CDR3 DNA follows: TGCGCCAGCAGCACTTCCAGGGGACTGAACACTGAAGCTTTCTTT.

The chain employs TRBV6-5 and TRBJ2-3; 8 bases fit TRBD2. Germline CDR1 MNHEY, CDR2 SVGAGI. V dropped 4 bases and J dropped 4; count of bases not matched to a gene: 4. The CDR3 has 14 amino acids. The CDR3 spells CASSLGLEPDTQYF. DNA for the CDR3: TGTGCCAGCAGTTTGGGACTAGAACCAGATACGCAGTATTTT.

This clone has a handful of counts. The genes are TRBV6-5 and TRBJ1-6, with a tentative D call TRBD1 (6 bases). Germline V gene lookup returns CDR1 MNHEY and CDR2 SVGAGI. Trimming cost V 0 bases and J 4 bases, with 10 bases left between them. The CDR3 is 16 amino acids. The CDR3 loop reads CASSYSKRGYNSPLHF. CDR3 bases: TGTGCCAGCAGTTACTCGAAAAGGGGGTATAATTCACCCCTCCACTTT.

This clone was observed a single time. This sequence joins TRBV5-6 and TRBJ2-7; 11 positions match TRBD2. The ends lost 6 bases at V and 6 bases at J; junction bases unmatched: 11. The CDR3 runs 15 residues. The germline V gene has CDR1 SGHDT and CDR2 YYEEEE. The CDR3 protein is CASTPIAGGGGEQYF. CDR3 coding DNA: TGTGCCAGCACCCCTATAGCGGGAGGGGGCGGCGAGCAGTACTTC.

By frequency in the sample, this clone is medium-sized. The V call is TRBV4-1, the J call TRBJ1-1, with no clear D. The CDR3 extends over 14 amino acids. Germline V gives CDR1 MGHRA, CDR2 YSYEKL. Trimming removed 3 bases from V and 4 bases from J, with 12 bases in between. CDR3 amino acids: CASSHFGRGTEAFF. CDR3 nucleotides: TGCGCCAGCAGCCACTTTGGACGAGGCACTGAAGCTTTCTTT.

The chain joins TRBV19 to TRBJ2-1; 9 bases match TRBD1. The V and J ends lost 5 bases and 9 bases, in that order; junction bases with no gene match: 8. This CDR3 region has 14 residues. Germline assignment: CDR1 LNHDA and CDR2 SQIVND (reference sequence). CDR3: CASSSRTGAGEQFF. The CDR3 region has the DNA TGTGCCAGTAGTTCTCGGACAGGGGCTGGTGAGCAGTTCTTC.

This chain's CDR3 is CASSLGLLAYNEQFF. The CDR3 DNA follows: TGCGCCAGCAGCTTGGGACTTTTAGCCTACAATGAGCAGTTCTTC. The chain employs TRBV5-1 and TRBJ2-1; D not certain. Germline assignment: CDR1 SGHRS and CDR2 YFSETQ. V was trimmed by 0 bases and J by 2 bases, leaving 9 bases between them. This CDR3 is 15 amino acids long.

This chain joins TRBV15 and TRBJ2-7; 7 positions match TRBD1. Losses at the gene ends were 5 bases for V and 0 bases for J; bases not matched to a gene: 7. The CDR3 extends over 15 amino acids. Germline values: CDR1 LNHNV, CDR2 YYDKDF (reference sequence). The CDR3 region has the DNA TGTGCCACCAGCGGGAACAGGGGCGGCTCCTACGAGCAGTACTTC. Its translation is CATSGNRGGSYEQYF.

This clone was recorded only once. The rearrangement links TRBV10-3 to TRBJ2-5; 7 nucleotides agree with TRBD1. This CDR3 has 14 residues. Germline assignment: CDR1 ENHRY and CDR2 SYGVKD. Losses at the gene ends were 3 bases for V and 5 bases for J; bases not matched to a gene: 6. The chain's CDR3 is CAISDRQGRETQYF. CDR3 bases: TGTGCCATCAGTGACAGACAGGGTCGTGAGACCCAGTACTTC.

The chain is built from TRBV7-8 and TRBJ1-5; D may be TRBD1 (6 bases). With 1 base removed from V and 4 bases from J, the gap between germline ends came to 11 bases. The CDR3 loop spans 15 amino acids. Germline values: CDR1 SGHVS, CDR2 FQNEAQ. The CDR3 DNA reads TGTGCCAGCAGCTTAGGGGGGGGCCGGAATCAGCCCCAGCATTTT. It encodes CASSLGGGRNQPQHF.

This clone was seen a few times. The junction departs from the called germline gene at one end, perhaps through a read error. The V call is TRBV2, the J call TRBJ1-1, with 7 bases that match TRBD1. Per germline, CDR1 SNHLY and CDR2 FYNNEI. This CDR3 spans 18 amino acids. CDR3 sequence (DNA): TGTGCCAGCAGGGAAGGTATGCCAGGGGGAACGTTGTACACTGAAGCTTTCTTT. Protein sequence: CASREGMPGGTLYTEAFF.

This clone was detected once. V gene TRBV7-2 combines with J gene TRBJ2-7, with 8 bases that match TRBD1. Trimming cost V 5 bases and J 2 bases; bases outside gene matches: 8. The germline V gene encodes CDR1 SGHTA and CDR2 FQGNSA. The CDR3 covers 15 residues. In DNA, the CDR3 is TGTGCCAGCAGCCGGCCGGGACAGGCTACCTACGAGCAGTACTTC. Protein sequence: CASSRPGQATYEQYF.

A word on this clone: At the DNA level, this CDR3 is encoded by other sequences in the same sample as well. The rearrangement uses TRBV12-3 or TRBV12-4 and TRBJ1-1; D ambiguous. The CDR3 is 13 residues long. V lost 3 bases and J lost 1, with 6 bases in between. The CDR3 coding sequence is TGTGCCAGCAGTTTTTCAGGGAACACTGAAGCTTTCTTT. Residues: CASSFSGNTEAFF.

The J gene is TRBJ2-7, the V gene TRBV7-8; 10 nucleotides match TRBD1. This CDR3 spans 16 amino acids. The J segment lost 5 bases and the V segment lost 4 bases, leaving 11 bases of the junction unmatched. The germline CDR1 and CDR2 sequences are SGHVS and FQNEAQ. The CDR3 region has the DNA TGTGCCAGCAGCTCGCACGTCGGGACAGGGGCCCACGAGCAGTACTTC. Protein: CASSSHVGTGAHEQYF.

This clone was detected once. The chain carries TRBV6-6 and TRBJ1-4; D is unclear. CDR3 length equals 16 residues. The germline V and J ends were trimmed by 1 base and 3 bases, with 12 bases remaining between them. The germline gives CDR1 MNHNY, CDR2 SVGAGI (reference sequence). CDR3 in amino acids: CASSYLGSTPNEKLFF. Here the CDR3 DNA reads TGTGCCAGCAGTTACTTAGGGTCAACCCCTAATGAAAAACTGTTTTTT.

V gene TRBV9 combines with J gene TRBJ2-1; TRBD1 might be the D (6 bases). The CDR3 length is 16 residues. V lost 0 bases, J lost 3 bases, and 13 bases lay in between. Germline loops: CDR1 SGDLS, CDR2 YYNGEE. The CDR3 region has the DNA TGTGCCAGCAGCGTAGATGCGGACAGCTTCTACAATGAGCAGTTCTTC. It codes for CASSVDADSFYNEQFF. Using reference TRBV9 and TRBJ2-1 for the parts outside the CDR3, the full variable domain is DSGVTQTPKHLITATGQRVTLRCSPRSGDLSVYWYQQSLDQGLQFLIQYYNGEERAKGNILERFSAQQFPDLHSELNLSSLELGDSALYFCASSVDADSFYNEQFFGPGTRLTVL.

The rearrangement uses TRBV24-1 and TRBJ2-2; 10 bases fit TRBD1. CDR1 is KGHDR, CDR2 SFDVKD, per germline. Trimming cost V 2 bases and J 5 bases; bases outside gene matches: 4. The CDR3 covers 16 residues. The CDR3 spells CATSDYRGQGTGELFF. CDR3 coding DNA: TGTGCCACCAGTGATTATCGGGGACAGGGGACCGGGGAGCTGTTTTTT.

In this sample, this clone turned up a few times. The rearrangement links TRBV4-1 to TRBJ2-7; 8 positions match TRBD2. The CDR3 has 15 residues. Germline trimming cut 0 bases from V and 5 bases from J; bases unmatched to any gene: 6. The germline V gene has CDR1 MGHRA and CDR2 YSYEKL. The CDR3 loop is CASSQEAGVPNEQYF. CDR3 coding DNA: TGCGCCAGCAGCCAAGAAGCGGGAGTGCCCAACGAGCAGTACTTC.

This clone was seen just once. The same CDR3 also results from other DNA sequences found in this sample. The chain combines TRBV19 with TRBJ2-3; D remains ambiguous. The CDR3 is 13 residues long. Trimming removed 5 bases from V and 3 bases from J, with 9 bases in between. The germline V gene encodes CDR1 LNHDA and CDR2 SQIVND (reference sequence). CDR3 nucleotides: TGTGCCAGTAGTCCCCCGGAGACAGATACGCAGTATTTT. Translation gives CASSPPETDTQYF.

V is TRBV3-1 (or the pseudogene TRBV3-2) and J is TRBJ2-5; 11 bases are shared with TRBD2. V lost 1 base, J lost 2 bases, and 6 bases stayed unmatched. Per the germline V gene, CDR1 is LGHDT and CDR2 is YNNKEL (reference sequence). CDR3 length equals 17 residues. In nucleotides, the CDR3 is TGTGCCAGCAGCCAAGTCGCTAGCGGGAGGCTTCAAGAGACCCAGTACTTC. The encoded protein is CASSQVASGRLQETQYF.

This clone was detected once. This chain connects TRBV28 to TRBJ1-2, with 7 bases lining up with TRBD1. The V gene end was trimmed by 2 bases and the J gene end by 4 bases; junction bases not matched to a gene: 7. The germline V gene has CDR1 MDHEN and CDR2 SYDVKM. The CDR3 totals 15 residues. In DNA form, the CDR3 reads TGTGCCAGCAGTTTAACAGGGACAGAACTCTATGGCTACACCTTC. It translates to CASSLTGTELYGYTF.

J is TRBJ2-7 and V is TRBV2, with no clear D. Trimming stripped 6 bases from V and 0 bases from J, with 12 bases between. The germline V gene encodes CDR1 SNHLY and CDR2 FYNNEI. This CDR3 is 14 amino acids long. CDR3 DNA: TGTGCCAGCAGCGGGCGTACCAACTCCTACGAGCAGTACTTC. Amino acids: CASSGRTNSYEQYF.

CDR3 loop: CASSPTSGGYNEQFF. Written as DNA, the CDR3 is TGTGCCAGCAGCCCCACTAGCGGGGGCTACAATGAGCAGTTCTTC. The V gene is TRBV6-5, the J gene TRBJ2-1, with TRBD2 matching over 11 bases. The V gene's germline CDR1 is MNHEY and CDR2 SVGAGI. This CDR3 contains 15 residues. V dropped 6 bases and J dropped 3; count of bases not matched to a gene: 4.

This clone was counted a single time. The sample contains more than one DNA sequence encoding this CDR3. The chain is built from TRBV18 and TRBJ2-7, with 9 bases identical to TRBD1. Losses at the gene ends were 0 bases for V and 1 base for J; bases not matched to a gene: 1. Germline V CDR1 and CDR2: KGHSH, LQKENI. The CDR3 extends over 15 amino acids. The CDR3 coding sequence is TGTGCCAGCTCACCACCGGGACAGGGTTCCTACGAGCAGTACTTC. It yields the protein CASSPPGQGSYEQYF.

This rearrangement joins TRBV12-3 or TRBV12-4 to TRBJ1-4; the D is unclear. This CDR3 region has 12 residues. The germline V and J ends were trimmed by 1 base and 8 bases, with 5 bases remaining between them. The CDR3 loop reads CASSLVPEKLFF. In DNA, the CDR3 is TGTGCCAGCAGTTTAGTACCCGAAAAACTGTTTTTT.